This paragraph covers one TCR beta chain sequence. Its target is not known. This sample is drawn from a study of cytomegalovirus exposure and HLA in healthy donors. As for the study in general: Assignment to the Caucasian-associated ancestry cluster applied to approximately 80% of the approximately 400 genotyped donors.

Notes on the study in general: Later analysis identified a missense DCLRE1C variant that was linked to TCR beta V- and J-gene trimming. By a later analysis, the bulk of CMV-associated TCR beta chains appeared HLA-restricted.

With 60 Vbeta and 13 Jbeta primers, the PCR was carried out. The data were produced by immunoSEQ multiplex PCR, yet TCRdb's version contains in-frame clones alone and is incomplete. Among around 160,000 clones, around 75% were seen once, and the ten largest hold about 2%. This clonotype was obtained from a human donor in good health. The sequenced sample consisted of PBMCs.

The CDR3, as DNA: TGCAGCACCAGGTATGAGACCTATCAGCCCAATGAGCAGTTCTTC. Translating it yields CSTRYETYQPNEQFF. The chain links TRBV29-1 to TRBJ2-1; D not resolved. Per germline, CDR1 SQVTM and CDR2 ANQGSEA. There are 15 residues in the CDR3. The germline V and J ends were trimmed by 8 bases and 6 bases, with 23 bases remaining between them.